This record concerns one T cell receptor beta chain sequence. Libraries were prepared by immunoSEQ multiplex PCR; TCRdb keeps only in-frame clonotypes and omits some of them. The data hold 1.6 million or so clones, with about 96% observed a single time. CDR1 is MNHNS and CDR2 is SASEGT in the germline V gene. J gave up 8 bases and V 6 bases, and 10 bases lay outside the gene matches. The CDR3 has 14 amino acids. The record originates from a study of shared clonotypes between healthy human individuals. Study context: The study used three CD4 naive, three CD4 memory, two CD8 naive and one CD8 memory plate per donor.

This chain uses TRBV6-1 with TRBJ2-4; TRBD1 agrees at 7 bases. Material for sequencing was naive CD4+ T cells sorted from blood. As to subset: CD45RA+ positively selected. This clonotype originated in a man aged 25-45 years in good health. This CDR3 is CASRLHRGADIQYF. CDR3 DNA sequence: TGTGCCAGCAGACTTCACAGGGGTGCGGACATTCAGTACTTC.